These 8 T cell receptor beta chains were all obtained from the same sample, sequenced in a study of Ad26.COV2.S vaccination and SARS-CoV-2 variants. As to treatment: 15 to 20 received Ad26.COV2.S at low or high dose, single or two shots; several received placebo; per-sample allocation not given. Sampling was performed 63 days after the first vaccine or placebo injection. Data came from immunoSEQ multiplex PCR; TCRdb stores just in-frame clones and leaves some out. Found here are around 420,000 clones, more than 75% of them singletons; the top ten hold less than 4%. Sequencing was performed on peripheral blood, taken in a trial of Ad26.COV2.S vaccine versus placebo. Receptors were obtained from a person between 18 and 59 years old who received the Ad26.COV2.S COVID-19 vaccine or a placebo.

J is TRBJ2-1 and V is TRBV2; possibly TRBD1 or TRBD2 for D (5 bases each). The CDR3 runs to 16 residues. Trimming took 3 bases from V and 6 from J, leaving 18 bases between them. Germline loops: CDR1 SNHLY, CDR2 FYNNEI. The DNA for the CDR3 is TGTGCCAGCAGTGATTATGGGCCCTCTGGGGGCAATGAGCAGTTCTTC. This gives the protein CASSDYGPSGGNEQFF.

The genes are TRBV30 and TRBJ2-3, with TRBD2 matching over 10 bases. Germline V gives CDR1 GTSNPN, CDR2 SVGIG (reference sequence). The CDR3 contains 16 residues. V shed 0 bases and J 0 bases; nucleotides not matched to a gene: 3. The CDR3 sequence is CAWSVRSGGSTDTQYF. CDR3 nucleotide sequence: TGTGCCTGGAGTGTTCGTAGCGGGGGGAGCACAGATACGCAGTATTTT.

V and J are TRBV2 and TRBJ1-1, with TRBD1 matching over 7 bases. The CDR3 consists of 14 residues. Germline values: CDR1 SNHLY, CDR2 FYNNEI. V dropped 5 bases and J dropped 3; count of bases not matched to a gene: 6. The CDR3 bases are TGTGCCAGCAGTAGACAGGGCAAGGACACTGAAGCTTTCTTT. Residues: CASSRQGKDTEAFF.

The chain has TRBV18 and TRBJ1-5; maybe TRBD1 (6 bases). The V end lost 2 bases, the J end lost 7 bases, and 18 bases lay between the germline ends. The CDR3 runs to 16 residues. The germline CDR1 and CDR2 sequences are KGHSH and LQKENI. The CDR3 spells CASSPGETGPPQPQHF. The CDR3 DNA is TGTGCCAGCTCACCAGGGGAGACAGGTCCCCCCCAGCCCCAGCATTTT.

V and J are TRBV9 and TRBJ2-3; 8 nucleotides align to TRBD2. J gave up 3 bases and V 0 bases, and 12 bases lay outside the gene matches. The length of the CDR3 is 18 residues. Germline-derived CDR1 and CDR2 are SGDLS and YYNGEE. CDR3 amino acids: CASSVGPHRGGFTDTQYF. DNA of the CDR3: TGTGCCAGCAGCGTAGGTCCCCACCGCGGGGGGTTTACAGATACGCAGTATTTT.

V gene TRBV28 combines with J gene TRBJ1-5; 8 positions agree with TRBD1. V dropped 5 bases and J dropped 0; count of bases not matched to a gene: 3. The CDR3 is 15 residues long. Germline CDR1 is MDHEN and CDR2 is SYDVKM. The CDR3 loop is CASSGTGYSNQPQHF. The CDR3, as DNA: TGTGCCAGCAGTGGGACAGGTTATAGCAATCAGCCCCAGCATTTT.

The genes are TRBV21-1 and TRBJ1-2; TRBD1 reflects the table's D call only, with no check against the DNA. TRBV21-1 is a listed pseudogene. CDR3 length: 12 amino acids. Written as DNA, the CDR3 is TGTGCCAGCAGGTCGACAGTTTATGGCTACACCTTC. It codes for CASRSTVYGYTF.

V usage is TRBV7-2 and J usage is TRBJ2-3; D might be TRBD2 (6 bases). CDR1 is SGHTA, CDR2 FQGNSA, per germline. Deletions cut 2 bases from V and 5 bases from J, with 8 bases between. The CDR3 has 13 residues. CDR3 nucleotides: TGTGCCAGCAGCTTACCGGGGGTAGATACGCAGTATTTT. As protein: CASSLPGVDTQYF. The complete variable domain, with remaining parts taken from reference TRBV7-2 and TRBJ2-3, reads GAGVSQSPSNKVTEKGKDVELRCDPISGHTALYWYRQSLGQGLEFLIYFQGNSAPDKSGLPSDRFSAERTGGSVSTLTIQRTQQEDSAVYLCASSLPGVDTQYFGPGTRLTVL.